These 3 T cell receptor beta chains originate from one sample sequenced in a study of regulatory T cells in long-lasting Graves disease. Through Arm-PCR of CDR3 regions and iRepertoire HTBI primers, TCR beta libraries were built. Each CDR3 protein gets one entry after TCRdb re-called the multiplex PCR reads with MiXCR. Among hundreds of thousands of distinct CDR3 sequences listed, 16% were seen once. Time point specified: newly diagnosed GD, antithyroid drugs for less than 3 months. PBMCs were the source of the RNA used for TCR sequencing. These records were also assigned to another study, of T cells in Graves' hyperthyroidism and ophthalmopathy.

The sequencing used peripheral blood mononuclear cells (PBMCs), collected at new diagnosis, from a patient treated with antithyroid drugs. These receptors were collected from a woman in her 30s with Graves disease.

Comment on this clonotype: Possible read error: a much larger clone is one base away. The chain joins TRBV12-3 or TRBV12-4 to TRBJ2-3; TRBD2 matches 8 bases. TRBJ2-1 explains the end of the DNA better; the J call may be wrong. The CDR3 contains 14 residues. DNA for the CDR3: TGTGCCAGCAGACAGACTAGCGCACCTTCCGGGCAGTTCTTC. Its translation is CASRQTSAPSGQFF.

There are a few counts of this clonotype. This chain joins TRBV20-1 and TRBJ2-2; D not certain. This CDR3 has 16 amino acids. Germline CDR1 is DFQATT and CDR2 is SNEGSKA (reference sequence). Trimming stripped 5 bases from V and 4 bases from J, with 20 bases between. CDR3 in DNA: TGCAGTGCTTCCCCGACGTCTGGGAACCCCACCGGGGAGCTGTTTTTT. Translated: CSASPTSGNPTGELFF.

This clonotype was seen ten or more times. The genes are TRBV20-1 and TRBJ1-1; weak D call: TRBD1 (5 bases). V lost 3 bases to trimming and J lost 1 base, with 12 bases between them. CDR3 length: 14 amino acids. Germline CDR1 reads DFQATT; CDR2 reads SNEGSKA (reference sequence). The DNA for the CDR3 is TGCAGTGCTAGTCGCTCGGGGGGGAACACTGAAGCTTTCTTT. Protein sequence: CSASRSGGNTEAFF.